Listed here are 23 T cell receptor beta chains from one sample, sequenced in a study of cytomegalovirus exposure and HLA in healthy donors. The primer mix had 60 Vbeta and 13 Jbeta primers. TCRdb's copy holds only in-frame clones and misses some; the assay was immunoSEQ multiplex PCR. This table has roughly 99,000 clones, roughly 70% appearing once. Sequenced input: PBMCs. The receptors here all came from a male donor in good health and CMV-seronegative.

V is TRBV18 and J is TRBJ2-7; 8 bases agree with TRBD1. After removal of 3 bases from V and 7 bases from J, the junction contained 11 bases not matched to a gene. This CDR3 has 15 amino acids. Germline V gene sequence: CDR1 KGHSH, CDR2 LQKENI. The DNA of the CDR3 is TGTGCCAGCTCACCCTCGGGACAGGTGTCTAGAGAGCAGTACTTC. Residues: CASSPSGQVSREQYF. Using reference TRBV18 and TRBJ2-7 for the parts outside the CDR3, the full variable domain is NAGVMQNPRHLVRRRGQEARLRCSPMKGHSHVYWYRQLPEEGLKFMVYLQKENIIDESGMPKERFSAEFPKEGPSILRIQQVVRGDSAAYFCASSPSGQVSREQYFGPGTRLTVT.

The rearrangement joins TRBV4-3 to TRBJ2-2; a possible D gene is TRBD1 (6 bases). Germline assignment: CDR1 LGHNA and CDR2 YSLEER. V lost 4 bases to trimming and J lost 2 bases, with 11 bases between them. CDR3 length equals 15 residues. The CDR3: CASSPTGFNTGELFF. CDR3 nucleotides: TGCGCCAGCAGCCCGACAGGTTTTAACACCGGGGAGCTGTTTTTT.

In its sample, this clone was seen once. V usage is TRBV5-5 and J usage is TRBJ1-2; 8 positions match TRBD1. The CDR3 is 15 residues long. Unmatched junction bases numbered 9, after V lost 6 bases and J lost 2 bases. The germline CDR1 and CDR2 sequences are SGHKS and YYEKEE (reference sequence). The CDR3 DNA reads TGTGCCAGCACCTATGGACAGGGCTCAAACTATGGCTACACCTTC. It is translated as CASTYGQGSNYGYTF.

The rearrangement links TRBV19 to TRBJ2-3, with 7 bases aligning to TRBD2. V shed 3 bases, J shed 1 base, and the junction held 10 bases outside the gene matches. The CDR3 consists of 17 residues. The germline gives CDR1 LNHDA, CDR2 SQIVND (reference sequence). CDR3 bases: TGTGCCAGTAGTATTCCCTTTGGACTAGGGCGCACAGATACGCAGTATTTT. Translating gives CASSIPFGLGRTDTQYF.

The chain links TRBV11-3 to TRBJ2-3; tentatively, D is TRBD2 (7 bases). Germline assignment: CDR1 SGHNT and CDR2 YENEEA. This CDR3 contains 14 residues. Trimming left V 3 bases short and J 2 bases short, with 9 bases between. This CDR3 is CASSFRGATDTQYF. CDR3 sequence (DNA): TGTGCCAGCAGCTTTCGGGGGGCCACAGATACGCAGTATTTT.

V is TRBV5-1 and J is TRBJ2-6; D is perhaps TRBD1 (6 bases). Germline assignment: CDR1 SGHRS and CDR2 YFSETQ. The CDR3 is 16 residues long. The germline V and J ends were trimmed by 4 bases and 0 bases, with 11 bases remaining between them. The CDR3 DNA reads as TGCGCCAGCAGCACCACAGGGAACTCTGGGGCCAACGTCCTGACTTTC. Amino acid sequence: CASSTTGNSGANVLTF. The whole variable domain, filled in from reference TRBV5-1 and TRBJ2-6, reads KAGVTQTPRYLIKTRGQQVTLSCSPISGHRSVSWYQQTPGQGLQFLFEYFSETQRNKGNFPGRFSGRQFSNSRSEMNVSTLELGDSALYLCASSTTGNSGANVLTFGAGSRLTVL.

The chain carries TRBV5-6 and TRBJ2-5; 7 bases match TRBD2. V lost 1 base, J lost 5 bases, and 8 bases stayed unmatched. The CDR3 extends over 15 amino acids. From germline, CDR1 is SGHDT and CDR2 YYEEEE. The CDR3 here is CASSLSRGGSETQYF. The CDR3 DNA reads TGTGCCAGCAGCTTGTCTCGGGGAGGGAGCGAGACCCAGTACTTC.

The chain joins TRBV15 to TRBJ2-1; D not certain. From germline, CDR1 is LNHNV and CDR2 YYDKDF (reference sequence). This CDR3 spans 14 amino acids. Trimming cost V 0 bases and J 8 bases, with 11 bases left between them. In DNA, the CDR3 is TGTGCCACCAGCAGAGATCTGGTGACTCATGAGCAGTTCTTC. Its translation: CATSRDLVTHEQFF.

The chain carries TRBV6-1 and TRBJ1-5; weak D call: TRBD1 (5 bases). Germline V lookup: CDR1 MNHNS, CDR2 SASEGT. The CDR3 spans 15 residues. The ends were cut back, 7 bases at V and 0 bases at J, with 13 bases in the middle. Here the CDR3 reads CASIRGSDSNQPQHF. CDR3 coding DNA: TGTGCCAGCATTCGGGGGAGTGATAGCAATCAGCCCCAGCATTTT.

This chain uses TRBV5-4 with TRBJ2-7, with 10 bases matching TRBD2. Germline CDR1 is SGHNT and CDR2 is YYREEE (reference sequence). V lost 4 bases and J lost 5; bases outside the gene matches: 3. The CDR3 runs to 13 residues. The CDR3 bases are TGTGCCAGCAGCCCAGGGACTAGCGACGAGCAGTACTTC. Translated: CASSPGTSDEQYF.

This clone was observed once. The chain recombines TRBV5-1 with TRBJ2-7, with D tentatively TRBD2 (5 bases). Trimming removed 0 bases from V and 3 bases from J, with 16 bases in between. This CDR3 comprises 16 residues. Per the germline V gene, CDR1 is SGHRS and CDR2 is YFSETQ. DNA for the CDR3: TGCGCCAGCAGCTTGGGCAGTCGGGGAGTTCTCTACGAGCAGTACTTC. Protein: CASSLGSRGVLYEQYF.

This clone has a handful of counts. This rearrangement joins TRBV20-1 to TRBJ2-1; no firm D call. From germline, CDR1 is DFQATT and CDR2 SNEGSKA (reference sequence). CDR3 length: 11 residues. Trimming pared 0 bases from V and 6 bases from J, leaving 3 bases between. CDR3 sequence (DNA): TGCAGTGCTAGAGACGGCAATGAGCAGTTCTTC. As protein: CSARDGNEQFF.

The CDR3 sequence: CASSNSGAYGYTF. CDR3 sequence (DNA): TGTGCCAGCAGTAACTCAGGGGCCTATGGCTACACCTTC. The V call is TRBV6-1, the J call TRBJ1-2, with a weak D call TRBD1 (6 bases). The CDR3 covers 13 residues. The germline V gene encodes CDR1 MNHNS and CDR2 SASEGT. V gave up 5 bases and J gave up 4 bases, with 11 bases separating them.

Turning to this clone: Distinct nucleotide sequences in the sample also encode this CDR3. CDR3 residues: CASSLGQLSGNTIYF. CDR3 DNA sequence: TGTGCCAGCAGTTTAGGACAGCTCTCTGGAAACACCATATATTTT. V is TRBV28 and J is TRBJ1-3; weak D call: TRBD1 (6 bases). The CDR3 has 15 residues. V was shortened by 2 bases and J by 0 bases, with 8 bases between the two germline ends. CDR1 is MDHEN, CDR2 SYDVKM, per germline.

This chain connects TRBV29-1 to TRBJ1-4, with 11 bases lining up with TRBD1. V lost 8 bases, J lost 2 bases, and 7 bases stayed unmatched. The CDR3 has 15 residues. Germline V gives CDR1 SQVTM, CDR2 ANQGSEA. In nucleotides, the CDR3 is TGCAGCATAGTCGGACAGGGGGCGACTAATGAAAAACTGTTTTTT. Translation gives CSIVGQGATNEKLFF.

The chain has TRBV29-1 and TRBJ1-2; 8 bases fit TRBD1. V gave up 6 bases and J gave up 2 bases; unmatched junction bases: 14. The CDR3 contains 16 residues. Germline CDR1 SQVTM, CDR2 ANQGSEA. The CDR3 reads CSVGRTGQGGNYGYTF. For the CDR3, the DNA is TGCAGCGTCGGACGCACCGGACAGGGCGGGAACTATGGCTACACCTTC.

This clone was seen just once. The chain employs TRBV7-2 and TRBJ2-7; 9 bases agree with TRBD2. The germline V gene encodes CDR1 SGHTA and CDR2 FQGNSA. Germline trimming cut 5 bases from V and 7 bases from J; bases unmatched to any gene: 9. CDR3 length: 14 amino acids. The DNA of the CDR3 is TGTGCCAGCAGCCAGGGGCGGGAGGGCCGGGAGCAGTACTTC. Encoded protein: CASSQGREGREQYF.

The CDR3 here is CASSPHFGVKAEQYF. The CDR3 DNA reads TGTGCCAGCAGTCCACACTTCGGGGTTAAAGCCGAGCAGTACTTC. The chain couples TRBV28 to TRBJ2-7; a weak D match, TRBD2 (5 bases). V gave up 5 bases and J gave up 6 bases, with 20 bases separating them. Germline V gene sequence: CDR1 MDHEN, CDR2 SYDVKM. The CDR3 has 15 residues.

The CDR3 region has the DNA TGTGCCAGCAGCGACGGCCCCGGGACAGGGGGCTACGAGCAGTACTTC. Residues: CASSDGPGTGGYEQYF. The chain combines TRBV11-2 with TRBJ2-7; TRBD1 aligns across 11 bases. The germline CDR1 and CDR2 sequences are SGHAT and FQNNGV. The ends lost 5 bases at V and 3 bases at J; junction bases unmatched: 9. The length of the CDR3 is 16 residues.

The rearrangement uses TRBV9 and TRBJ2-2; D gene unclear. This CDR3 comprises 14 residues. The germline V and J ends were trimmed by 1 base and 2 bases, with 6 bases remaining between them. Germline V gives CDR1 SGDLS, CDR2 YYNGEE. For the CDR3, the DNA is TGTGCCAGCAGCGTAAGCTCTAACACCGGGGAGCTGTTTTTT. It codes for CASSVSSNTGELFF.

The chain uses TRBV30 and TRBJ2-7, with a weak D call TRBD2 (5 bases). The germline V gene has CDR1 GTSNPN and CDR2 SVGIG (reference sequence). This CDR3 has 12 residues. Trimming took 2 bases from V and 3 from J, leaving 8 bases between them. The CDR3 DNA reads TGTGCCTGGAGTCCCCGGGACTACGAGCAGTACTTC. Its translation is CAWSPRDYEQYF.

In its sample, this clone was seen a few times. V and J are TRBV2 and TRBJ1-4; no definite D call. Trimming stripped 4 bases from V and 6 bases from J, with 12 bases between. The germline gives CDR1 SNHLY, CDR2 FYNNEI. The CDR3 consists of 14 residues. DNA for the CDR3: TGTGCCAGCAGTGCGGGGAACGGGGATGAAAAACTGTTTTTT. Its translation is CASSAGNGDEKLFF. The variable domain in full, with the rest retrieved from reference TRBV2 and TRBJ1-4, is EPEVTQTPSHQVTQMGQEVILRCVPISNHLYFYWYRQILGQKVEFLVSFYNNEISEKSEIFDDQFSVERPDGSNFTLKIRSTKLEDSAMYFCASSAGNGDEKLFFGSGTQLSVL.

The chain employs TRBV11-2 and TRBJ1-1; D gene uncertain. Germline CDR1 is SGHAT and CDR2 is FQNNGV. V was pared by 5 bases and J by 0 bases, with 10 bases between. The CDR3 loop spans 14 amino acids. The CDR3 spells CASSPEGLNTEAFF. DNA of the CDR3: TGTGCCAGCAGCCCCGAGGGTTTGAACACTGAAGCTTTCTTT.